What follows are 24 T cell receptor beta chains derived from one specimen sequenced in a study of OX40 agonist ivuxolimab in advanced cancers. TCRdb's copy holds only in-frame clones and misses some; the assay was immunoSEQ multiplex PCR. The table lists over 65,000 clones, under 85% of them singletons. This material consisted of CD4+ or CD8+ T cells sorted from blood, taken in a trial of the OX40 agonist ivuxolimab. These receptors originate from an adult with an advanced solid tumor such as melanoma, head and neck, liver or kidney cancer.

The chain links TRBV19 to TRBJ1-2; TRBD1 aligns across 8 bases. J lost 2 bases, V lost 5 bases, and 7 bases had no gene match. CDR1 is LNHDA and CDR2 is SQIVND in the germline V gene (reference sequence). CDR3 length equals 15 residues. This chain's CDR3 is CASSPRTGRNYGYTF. The CDR3 coding sequence is TGTGCCAGTAGTCCACGGACAGGGAGGAACTATGGCTACACCTTC. Drawing the rest from reference TRBV19 and TRBJ1-2, the complete variable domain is DGGITQSPKYLFRKEGQNVTLSCEQNLNHDAMYWYRQDPGQGLRLIYYSQIVNDFQKGDIAEGYSVSREKKESFPLTVTSAQKNPTAFYLCASSPRTGRNYGYTFGSGTRLTVV.

The chain carries TRBV5-1 and TRBJ2-1; the match to TRBD1 covers 8 bases. The CDR3 contains 20 residues. With V trimmed by 4 bases and J by 1 base, 19 bases remained unmatched. The germline gives CDR1 SGHRS, CDR2 YFSETQ. The CDR3 is CASSPAPGGNRLRSYNEQFF. The CDR3 bases are TGCGCCAGCAGCCCAGCACCAGGGGGCAATCGTCTTAGGTCCTACAATGAGCAGTTCTTC.

The rearrangement links TRBV6-1 to TRBJ2-1; D gene unclear. Germline V gene data show CDR1 as MNHNS and CDR2 as SASEGT. V lost 6 bases and J lost 2, with 11 bases in between. The CDR3 has 14 residues. CDR3 protein: CASRVDNTYNEQFF. The CDR3 nucleotides read TGTGCCAGCAGAGTAGACAATACCTACAATGAGCAGTTCTTC.

The CDR3 sequence is CASTWGDTGELFF. The CDR3 DNA sequence: TGTGCCAGCACCTGGGGTGACACCGGGGAGCTGTTTTTT. The chain links TRBV9 to TRBJ2-2; no clear D gene. The germline V and J ends were trimmed by 6 bases and 3 bases, with 9 bases remaining between them. The CDR3 length is 13 residues. From germline, CDR1 is SGDLS and CDR2 YYNGEE.

This clone was found a few times. V is TRBV7-8 and J is TRBJ2-7; the match to TRBD1 covers 9 bases. In germline, CDR1 is SGHVS, CDR2 FQNEAQ. The CDR3 runs 16 residues. Losses at the gene ends were 2 bases for V and 3 bases for J; bases not matched to a gene: 8. The CDR3 sequence: CASSLSVGTGSYEQYF. CDR3 bases: TGTGCCAGCAGCTTATCTGTCGGGACAGGGAGCTACGAGCAGTACTTC.

The chain links TRBV5-1 to TRBJ2-6; possibly TRBD1 for D (6 bases). The CDR3 is 15 residues long. In germline, CDR1 is SGHRS, CDR2 YFSETQ. The V end was cut by 5 bases, the J end by 3 bases, with 12 bases between. The CDR3 loop is CASSPQGSGANVLTF. The CDR3 DNA follows: TGCGCCAGCAGTCCACAGGGTAGTGGGGCCAACGTCCTGACTTTC.

The chain combines TRBV5-1 with TRBJ2-1; D is unresolved. V shed 4 bases and J shed 4 bases, with 3 bases lying between them. CDR3 length equals 11 residues. CDR1 SGHRS and CDR2 YFSETQ come from the germline V gene. The DNA of the CDR3 is TGCGCCAGCAGCGAATACAATGAGCAGTTCTTC. The encoded protein is CASSEYNEQFF.

V gene TRBV6-5 combines with J gene TRBJ1-1; D gene uncertain. CDR3 length: 13 residues. V was cut by 6 bases and J by 4 bases, with 12 bases left in between. Germline V CDR1 and CDR2: MNHEY, SVGAGI. This CDR3 reads CASRRTRITEAFF. CDR3 nucleotides: TGTGCCAGCAGAAGAACAAGAATCACTGAAGCTTTCTTT.

Only a few counts were recorded for this clone. This chain joins TRBV5-1 and TRBJ1-1; 7 bases fit TRBD1. Looked up from germline, CDR1 is SGHRS and CDR2 is YFSETQ. Trimming cost V 0 bases and J 1 base; bases outside gene matches: 3. The CDR3 is made up of 15 amino acids. The chain's CDR3 is CASSLARTGNTEAFF. CDR3 bases: TGCGCCAGCAGCTTGGCCCGGACAGGGAACACTGAAGCTTTCTTT.

This rearrangement joins TRBV25-1 to TRBJ1-2, with D possibly matching TRBD1 (5 bases). The length of the CDR3 is 14 residues. V shed 3 bases and J shed 4 bases, with 12 bases lying between them. The germline CDR1 and CDR2 sequences are MGHDK and SYGVNS. The CDR3 DNA reads TGTGCCAGCAGTGAGGAAGGGGCCGGCTATGGCTACACCTTC. Translated: CASSEEGAGYGYTF.

The CDR3 protein is CASSLEGGPGTEAFF. The CDR3 bases are TGTGCCAGCAGCTTAGAGGGGGGGCCGGGCACTGAAGCTTTCTTT. The chain carries TRBV7-2 and TRBJ1-1; D possibly corresponds to TRBD1 (6 bases). This CDR3 has 15 residues. From germline, CDR1 is SGHTA and CDR2 FQGNSA. With 1 base removed from V and 4 bases from J, the gap between germline ends came to 13 bases.

This clone came up once. This rearrangement joins TRBV5-1 to TRBJ2-1; a weak D match, TRBD2 (6 bases). Germline CDR1 reads SGHRS; CDR2 reads YFSETQ. The CDR3 contains 15 residues. V was cut by 0 bases and J by 7 bases, with 14 bases left in between. The CDR3 bases are TGCGCCAGCAGCTTGGCGGGGGACCTAAGGAATGAGCAGTTCTTC. Protein: CASSLAGDLRNEQFF.

This chain joins TRBV5-8 and TRBJ2-5, with D possibly being TRBD1 or TRBD2 (5 bases each). The V end was cut by 0 bases, the J end by 1 base, with 16 bases between. CDR1 and CDR2 (germline): SGHTS, YDEGEE. This CDR3 is built from 17 residues. CDR3 in amino acids: CASSLAVSGTRQETQYF. CDR3 nucleotides: TGTGCCAGCAGCTTGGCAGTTTCAGGGACGCGCCAAGAGACCCAGTACTTC.

The chain has TRBV11-3 and TRBJ2-3; the D is unclear. V lost 3 bases to trimming and J lost 1 base, with 8 bases between them. CDR3 length: 14 amino acids. The germline CDR1 and CDR2 sequences are SGHNT and YENEEA. As DNA, the CDR3 is TGTGCCAGCAGCTTTTCTAGGGGCACAGATACGCAGTATTTT. It is translated as CASSFSRGTDTQYF.

The genes are TRBV19 and TRBJ2-4, with a possible D match to TRBD2 (5 bases). CDR1 LNHDA and CDR2 SQIVND come from the germline V gene (reference sequence). The ends were cut back, 4 bases at V and 0 bases at J, with 19 bases in the middle. This CDR3 region has 18 residues. CDR3 nucleotides: TGTGCCAGTAGTACCCTTGGGCAGCGGAGACTAGCCAAAAACATTCAGTACTTC. Protein product: CASSTLGQRRLAKNIQYF.

This clone was observed a single time. The CDR3 here is CASSLNRAPGNTIYF. In nucleotides, the CDR3 is TGTGCCAGCAGCTTGAACAGGGCGCCCGGAAACACCATATATTTT. This chain uses TRBV5-4 with TRBJ1-3; possibly TRBD1 for D (6 bases). CDR3 length: 15 amino acids. Germline V CDR1 and CDR2: SGHNT, YYREEE (reference sequence). V was cut by 1 base and J by 4 bases, with 12 bases left in between.

This chain links TRBV25-1 with TRBJ1-1; unclear D gene. CDR3 size: 13 residues. Germline-derived CDR1 and CDR2 are MGHDK and SYGVNS. The V end lost 1 base, the J end lost 5 bases, and 8 bases lay between the germline ends. The CDR3 loop reads CASSEFSRTEAFF. CDR3 nucleotides: TGTGCCAGCAGTGAATTCTCAAGGACTGAAGCTTTCTTT.

The rearrangement uses TRBV5-4 and TRBJ2-5; D not resolved. The V and J ends lost 5 bases and 2 bases respectively, with 13 bases between them. CDR3 size: 14 residues. Germline CDR1 and CDR2: SGHNT and YYREEE (reference sequence). DNA of the CDR3: TGTGCCAGCAGGCAGAATGTCGGGCAAGAGACCCAGTACTTC. Amino acid sequence: CASRQNVGQETQYF.

J is TRBJ2-5 and V is TRBV6-1; TRBD2 might be the D (6 bases). Germline values: CDR1 MNHNS, CDR2 SASEGT. The CDR3 is 12 amino acids. Trimming cost V 7 bases and J 5 bases, with 11 bases left between them. The CDR3 DNA reads as TGTGCCAGCACTCAGCGGGTCGAGACCCAGTACTTC. It codes for CASTQRVETQYF.

A remark on this clone: Other DNA sequences within the sample encode an identical CDR3. The chain couples TRBV6-5 to TRBJ1-5, with D possibly matching TRBD1 (5 bases). The CDR3 loop spans 13 amino acids. V was trimmed by 6 bases and J by 4 bases, leaving 10 bases between them. Germline V gene lookup returns CDR1 MNHEY and CDR2 SVGAGI. Here the CDR3 DNA reads TGTGCCAGCAGACGGGACTCTAATCAGCCCCAGCATTTT. It encodes CASRRDSNQPQHF.

The rearrangement uses TRBV7-2 and TRBJ2-3, with D perhaps TRBD2 (5 bases). CDR3 size: 16 residues. CDR1 SGHTA and CDR2 FQGNSA come from the germline V gene. V gave up 5 bases and J gave up 0 bases, with 15 bases separating them. Here the CDR3 DNA reads TGTGCCAGCAGCCTACGGTTATTAGCGAGCACAGATACGCAGTATTTT. It encodes CASSLRLLASTDTQYF.

In DNA, the CDR3 is TGCGCCAGCAGCCTGTCTAGCGGGGATAAGACCCAGTACTTC. This sequence encodes CASSLSSGDKTQYF. The chain joins TRBV5-1 to TRBJ2-5; 9 bases line up with TRBD2. With V trimmed by 4 bases and J by 6 bases, 7 bases remained unmatched. Germline V gene sequence: CDR1 SGHRS, CDR2 YFSETQ. The CDR3 totals 14 residues.

This clone turned up a few times. The chain joins TRBV29-1 to TRBJ2-2; D ambiguous. The CDR3 length is 13 residues. Trimming stripped 6 bases from V and 5 bases from J, with 13 bases between. Germline lookup yields CDR1 SQVTM and CDR2 ANQGSEA. The DNA for the CDR3 is TGCAGCGTGGACGGGTTAGGAACCGGGGAGCTGTTTTTT. This sequence encodes CSVDGLGTGELFF.

The chain carries TRBV5-4 and TRBJ1-1; the D gene is possibly TRBD1 (6 bases). The CDR3 has 15 residues. Germline-derived CDR1 and CDR2 are SGHNT and YYREEE (reference sequence). Between the trimmed V and J ends, which lost 7 bases and 5 bases, there was a span of 21 bases. CDR3 region: CASGSLGAGRTEAFF. The CDR3 DNA follows: TGTGCCAGCGGGTCGTTGGGGGCTGGTCGGACTGAAGCTTTCTTT.